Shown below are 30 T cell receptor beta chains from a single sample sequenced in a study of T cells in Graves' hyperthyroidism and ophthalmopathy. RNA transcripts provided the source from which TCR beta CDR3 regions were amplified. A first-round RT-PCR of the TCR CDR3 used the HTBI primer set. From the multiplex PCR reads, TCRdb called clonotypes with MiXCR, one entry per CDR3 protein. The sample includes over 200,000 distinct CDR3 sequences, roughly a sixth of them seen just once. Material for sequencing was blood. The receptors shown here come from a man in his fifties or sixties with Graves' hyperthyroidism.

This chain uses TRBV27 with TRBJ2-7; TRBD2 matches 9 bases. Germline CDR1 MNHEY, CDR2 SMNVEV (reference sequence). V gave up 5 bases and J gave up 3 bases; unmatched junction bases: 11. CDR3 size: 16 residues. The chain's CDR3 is CASSPPPTSGYYEQYF. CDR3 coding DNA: TGTGCCAGCAGTCCTCCCCCGACTAGCGGATACTACGAGCAGTACTTC.

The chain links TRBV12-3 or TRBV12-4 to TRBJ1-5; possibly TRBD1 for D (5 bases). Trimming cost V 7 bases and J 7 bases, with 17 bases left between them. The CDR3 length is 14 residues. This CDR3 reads CASTLHGGEQPQHF. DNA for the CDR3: TGTGCCAGCACCCTCCACGGGGGTGAACAGCCCCAGCATTTT.

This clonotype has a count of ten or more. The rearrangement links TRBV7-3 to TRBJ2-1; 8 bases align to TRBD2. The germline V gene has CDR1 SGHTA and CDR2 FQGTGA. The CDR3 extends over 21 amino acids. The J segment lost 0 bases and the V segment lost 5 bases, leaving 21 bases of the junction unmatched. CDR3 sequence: CASSHSPRTSPEKSSYNEQFF. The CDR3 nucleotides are TGTGCCAGCAGCCACTCCCCCAGGACTAGCCCCGAAAAGAGCTCCTACAATGAGCAGTTCTTC.

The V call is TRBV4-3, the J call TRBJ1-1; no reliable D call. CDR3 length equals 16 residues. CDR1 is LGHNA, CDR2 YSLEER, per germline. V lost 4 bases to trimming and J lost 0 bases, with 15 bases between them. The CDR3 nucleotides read TGCGCCAGCAGCCTCCTAGGAGGTGACGTGAACACTGAAGCTTTCTTT. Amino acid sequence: CASSLLGGDVNTEAFF.

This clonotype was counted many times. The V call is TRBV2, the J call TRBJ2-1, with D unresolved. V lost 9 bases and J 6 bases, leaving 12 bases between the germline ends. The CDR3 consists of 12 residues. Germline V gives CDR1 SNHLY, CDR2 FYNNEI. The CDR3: CASHQQLNEQFF. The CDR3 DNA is TGTGCCAGTCACCAACAACTCAATGAGCAGTTCTTC.

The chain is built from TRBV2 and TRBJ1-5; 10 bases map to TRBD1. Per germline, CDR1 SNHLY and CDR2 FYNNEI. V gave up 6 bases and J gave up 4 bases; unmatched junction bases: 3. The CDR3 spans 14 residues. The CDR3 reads CASRGDRGNQPQHF. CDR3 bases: TGTGCCAGCAGGGGGGACAGGGGAAATCAGCCCCAGCATTTT. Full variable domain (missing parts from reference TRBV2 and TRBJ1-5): EPEVTQTPSHQVTQMGQEVILRCVPISNHLYFYWYRQILGQKVEFLVSFYNNEISEKSEIFDDQFSVERPDGSNFTLKIRSTKLEDSAMYFCASRGDRGNQPQHFGDGTRLSIL.

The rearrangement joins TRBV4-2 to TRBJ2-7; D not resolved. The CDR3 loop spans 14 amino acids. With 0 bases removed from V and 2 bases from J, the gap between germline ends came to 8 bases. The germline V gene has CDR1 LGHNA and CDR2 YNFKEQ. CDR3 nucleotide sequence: TGTGCCAGCAGCCAAGATTACCAGGCCTACGAGCAGTACTTC. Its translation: CASSQDYQAYEQYF.

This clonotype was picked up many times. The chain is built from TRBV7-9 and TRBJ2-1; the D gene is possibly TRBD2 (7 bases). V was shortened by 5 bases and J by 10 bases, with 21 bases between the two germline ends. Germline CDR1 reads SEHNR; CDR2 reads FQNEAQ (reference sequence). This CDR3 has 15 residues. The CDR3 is CASSPRGGLQMEQFF. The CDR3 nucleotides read TGTGCCAGCAGCCCCAGGGGAGGGCTCCAGATGGAGCAGTTCTTC.

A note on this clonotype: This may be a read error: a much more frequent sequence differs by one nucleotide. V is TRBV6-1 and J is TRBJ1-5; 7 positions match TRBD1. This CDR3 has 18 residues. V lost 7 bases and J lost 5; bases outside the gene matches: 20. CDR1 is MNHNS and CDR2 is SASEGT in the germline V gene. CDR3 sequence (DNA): TGTGCCAGCACCCGTGACCGGGACAGCGTATTAAGCGATCAGCCCCAGCATTTT. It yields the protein CASTRDRDSVLSDQPQHF.

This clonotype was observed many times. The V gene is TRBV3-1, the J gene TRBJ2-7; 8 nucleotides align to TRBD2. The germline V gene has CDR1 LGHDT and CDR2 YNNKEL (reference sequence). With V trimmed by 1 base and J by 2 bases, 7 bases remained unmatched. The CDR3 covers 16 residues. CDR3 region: CASSQGRAGAAYEQYF. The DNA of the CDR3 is TGTGCCAGCAGCCAAGGGAGAGCGGGAGCCGCCTACGAGCAGTACTTC.

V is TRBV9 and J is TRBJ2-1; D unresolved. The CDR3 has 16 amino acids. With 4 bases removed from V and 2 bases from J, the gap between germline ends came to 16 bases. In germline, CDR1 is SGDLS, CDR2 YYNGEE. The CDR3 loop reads CASSSEDPATYNEQFF. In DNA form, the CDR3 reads TGTGCCAGCAGCTCTGAGGACCCGGCGACCTACAATGAGCAGTTCTTC. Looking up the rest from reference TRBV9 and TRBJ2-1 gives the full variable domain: DSGVTQTPKHLITATGQRVTLRCSPRSGDLSVYWYQQSLDQGLQFLIQYYNGEERAKGNILERFSAQQFPDLHSELNLSSLELGDSALYFCASSSEDPATYNEQFFGPGTRLTVL.

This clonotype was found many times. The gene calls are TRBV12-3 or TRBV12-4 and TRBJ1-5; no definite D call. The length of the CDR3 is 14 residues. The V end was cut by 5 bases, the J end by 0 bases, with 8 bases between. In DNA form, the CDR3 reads TGTGCCAGCAGTAAGGATAATAGCAATCAGCCCCAGCATTTT. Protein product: CASSKDNSNQPQHF.

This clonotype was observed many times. The CDR3 region is CASSLTSGRMDTQYF. The DNA of the CDR3 is TGTGCCAGCAGCTTGACTAGCGGGAGAATGGATACGCAGTATTTT. The V gene is TRBV7-8, the J gene TRBJ2-3, with 12 bases lining up with TRBD2. Per the germline V gene, CDR1 is SGHVS and CDR2 is FQNEAQ. V lost 3 bases and J lost 6; bases outside the gene matches: 4. CDR3 length equals 15 residues.

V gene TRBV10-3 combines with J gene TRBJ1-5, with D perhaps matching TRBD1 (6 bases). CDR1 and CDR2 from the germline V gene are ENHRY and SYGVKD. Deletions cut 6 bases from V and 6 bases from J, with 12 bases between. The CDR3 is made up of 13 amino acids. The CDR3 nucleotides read TGTGCCATCAGGGACAGAGAATTTCAGCCCCAGCATTTT. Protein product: CAIRDREFQPQHF.

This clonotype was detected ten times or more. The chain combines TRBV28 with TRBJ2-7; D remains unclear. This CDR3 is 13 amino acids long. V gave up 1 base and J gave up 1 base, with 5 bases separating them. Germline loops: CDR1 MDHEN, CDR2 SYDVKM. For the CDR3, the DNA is TGTGCCAGCAGTTTATCGGAGTCCTACGAGCAGTACTTC. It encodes CASSLSESYEQYF.

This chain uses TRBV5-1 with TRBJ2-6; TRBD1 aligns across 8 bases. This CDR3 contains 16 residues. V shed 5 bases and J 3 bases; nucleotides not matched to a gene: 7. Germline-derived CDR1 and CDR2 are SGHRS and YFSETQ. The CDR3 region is CASSGQGALGANVLTF. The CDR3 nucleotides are TGCGCCAGCAGTGGTCAGGGGGCGCTTGGGGCCAACGTCCTGACTTTC. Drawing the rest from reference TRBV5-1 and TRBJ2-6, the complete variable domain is KAGVTQTPRYLIKTRGQQVTLSCSPISGHRSVSWYQQTPGQGLQFLFEYFSETQRNKGNFPGRFSGRQFSNSRSEMNVSTLELGDSALYLCASSGQGALGANVLTFGAGSRLTVL.

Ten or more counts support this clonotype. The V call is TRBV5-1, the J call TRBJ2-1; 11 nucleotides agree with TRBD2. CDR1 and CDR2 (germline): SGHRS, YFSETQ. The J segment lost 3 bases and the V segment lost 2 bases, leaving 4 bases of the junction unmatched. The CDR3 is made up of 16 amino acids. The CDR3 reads CASSLLAGVFYNEQFF. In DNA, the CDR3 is TGCGCCAGCAGCTTACTAGCGGGAGTTTTCTACAATGAGCAGTTCTTC.

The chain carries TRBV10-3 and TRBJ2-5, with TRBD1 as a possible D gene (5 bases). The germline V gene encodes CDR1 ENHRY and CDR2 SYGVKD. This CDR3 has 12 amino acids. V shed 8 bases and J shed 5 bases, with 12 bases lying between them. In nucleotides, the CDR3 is TGTGCCATCGGTACAGGAGCGGAGACCCAGTACTTC. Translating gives CAIGTGAETQYF.

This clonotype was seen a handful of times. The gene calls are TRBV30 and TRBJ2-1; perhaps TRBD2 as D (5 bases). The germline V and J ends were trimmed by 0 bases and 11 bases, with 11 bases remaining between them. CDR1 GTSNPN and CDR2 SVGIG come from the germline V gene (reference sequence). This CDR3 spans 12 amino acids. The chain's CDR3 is CAWSVGSGKQFF. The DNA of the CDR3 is TGTGCCTGGAGTGTTGGAAGCGGAAAGCAGTTCTTC.

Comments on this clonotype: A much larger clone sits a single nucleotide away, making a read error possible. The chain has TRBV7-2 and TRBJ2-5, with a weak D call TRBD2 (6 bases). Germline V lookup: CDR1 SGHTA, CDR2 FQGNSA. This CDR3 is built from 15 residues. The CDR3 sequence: CASSLAGPNQEAQYF. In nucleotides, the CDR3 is TGTGCCAGCAGCTTGGCGGGGCCCAACCAAGAGGCCCAGTACTTC.

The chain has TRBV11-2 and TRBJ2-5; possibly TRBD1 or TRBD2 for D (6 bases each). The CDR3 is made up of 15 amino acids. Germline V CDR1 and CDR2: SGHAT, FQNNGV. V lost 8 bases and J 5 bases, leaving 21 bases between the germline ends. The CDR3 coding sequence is TGTGCCAGCGGGGGGTTGACCAGGGGTCTGGAGACCCAGTACTTC. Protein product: CASGGLTRGLETQYF.

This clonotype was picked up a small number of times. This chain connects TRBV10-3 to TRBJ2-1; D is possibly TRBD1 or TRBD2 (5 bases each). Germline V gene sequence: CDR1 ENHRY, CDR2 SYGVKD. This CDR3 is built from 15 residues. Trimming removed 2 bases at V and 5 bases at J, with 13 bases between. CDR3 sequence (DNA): TGTGCCATCAGTGAGAAGGTTGGGGACCACAATGAGCAGTTCTTC. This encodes CAISEKVGDHNEQFF.

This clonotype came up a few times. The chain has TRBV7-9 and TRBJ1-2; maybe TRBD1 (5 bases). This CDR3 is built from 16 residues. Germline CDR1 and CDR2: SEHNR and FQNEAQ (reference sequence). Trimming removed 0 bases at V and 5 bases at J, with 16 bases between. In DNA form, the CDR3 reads TGTGCCAGCAGCTTAGCGTCAGCAGGGAGGCTGTATGGCTACACCTTC. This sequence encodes CASSLASAGRLYGYTF.

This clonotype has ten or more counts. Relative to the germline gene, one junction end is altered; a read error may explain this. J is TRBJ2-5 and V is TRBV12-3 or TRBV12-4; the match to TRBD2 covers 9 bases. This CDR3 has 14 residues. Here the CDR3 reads CASNLAGVGETQYF. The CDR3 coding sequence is TGTGCCAGCAATTTAGCGGGAGTAGGGGAGACCCAGTACTTC.

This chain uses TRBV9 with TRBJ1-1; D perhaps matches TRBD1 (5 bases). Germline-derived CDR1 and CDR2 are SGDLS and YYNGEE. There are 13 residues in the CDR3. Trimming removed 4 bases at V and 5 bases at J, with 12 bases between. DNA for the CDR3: TGTGCCAGCAGCTTCCAGCGGGGGACTGAAGCTTTCTTT. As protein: CASSFQRGTEAFF. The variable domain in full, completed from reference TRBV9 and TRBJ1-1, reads DSGVTQTPKHLITATGQRVTLRCSPRSGDLSVYWYQQSLDQGLQFLIQYYNGEERAKGNILERFSAQQFPDLHSELNLSSLELGDSALYFCASSFQRGTEAFFGQGTRLTVV.

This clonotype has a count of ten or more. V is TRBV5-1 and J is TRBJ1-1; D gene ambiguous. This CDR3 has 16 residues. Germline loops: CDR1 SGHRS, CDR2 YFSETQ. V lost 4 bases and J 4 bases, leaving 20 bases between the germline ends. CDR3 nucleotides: TGCGCCAGCAGCCTCAGGCGAACCGACGGAGCCACTGAAGCTTTCTTT. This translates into CASSLRRTDGATEAFF.

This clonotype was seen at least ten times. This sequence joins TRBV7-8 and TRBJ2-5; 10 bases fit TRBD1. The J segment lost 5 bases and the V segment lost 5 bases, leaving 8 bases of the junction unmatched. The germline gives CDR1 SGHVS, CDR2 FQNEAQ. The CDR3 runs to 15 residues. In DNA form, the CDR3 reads TGTGCCAGCAGCCAGGGACAGGGGATTATTGAGACCCAGTACTTC. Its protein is CASSQGQGIIETQYF.

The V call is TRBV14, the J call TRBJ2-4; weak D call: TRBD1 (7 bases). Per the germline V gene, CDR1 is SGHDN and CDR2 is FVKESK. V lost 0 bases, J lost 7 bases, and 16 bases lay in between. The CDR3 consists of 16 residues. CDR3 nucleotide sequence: TGTGCCAGCAGCCAAGAAGCCAGGGGGGTTTGGAACATTCAGTACTTC. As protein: CASSQEARGVWNIQYF.

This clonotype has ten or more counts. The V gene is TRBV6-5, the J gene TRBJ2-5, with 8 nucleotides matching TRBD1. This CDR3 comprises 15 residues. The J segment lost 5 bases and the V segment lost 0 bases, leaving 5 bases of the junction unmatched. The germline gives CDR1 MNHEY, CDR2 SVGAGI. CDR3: CASSYSLDRVETQYF. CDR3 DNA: TGTGCCAGCAGTTACTCGTTGGACAGGGTTGAGACCCAGTACTTC.

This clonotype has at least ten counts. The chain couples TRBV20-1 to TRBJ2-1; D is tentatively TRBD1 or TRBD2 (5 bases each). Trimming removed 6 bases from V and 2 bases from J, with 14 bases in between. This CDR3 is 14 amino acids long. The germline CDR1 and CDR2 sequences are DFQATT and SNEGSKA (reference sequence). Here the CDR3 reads CSARDHLTYNEQFF. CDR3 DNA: TGCAGTGCCAGGGACCACCTCACCTACAATGAGCAGTTCTTC.